The 24 T cell receptor beta chains reported below all come from one sample, sequenced in a study of T-cell reconstitution after alpha-beta-depleted transplantation in children. A library of TCRbeta sequences, prepared with unique molecular identifiers, was generated. MiXCR, applied by TCRdb to the PCR reads, yields one record per CDR3 protein. This sample has about 260,000 distinct CDR3 sequences; approximately 10% occur once, and the top ten carry 23%. Sequences were derived from peripheral blood, sampled 180 days after TCRalphabeta/CD19-depleted stem cell transplant. The origin of the receptors is a male patient between 2 and 9 years old who had a stem cell transplant for chronic granulomatous disease, so the T cells may come from the graft donor.

The chain recombines TRBV5-1 with TRBJ1-6, with a weak D call TRBD1 (6 bases). The CDR3 totals 17 residues. V was clipped by 0 bases and J by 8 bases, with 18 bases between them. Germline V gene sequence: CDR1 SGHRS, CDR2 YFSETQ. The CDR3 DNA reads as TGCGCCAGCAGCTTGGAATCAGGGGCGCGTAAGGATTCACCCCTCCACTTT. This encodes CASSLESGARKDSPLHF.

This clonotype has a count of ten or more. The chain employs TRBV7-2 and TRBJ1-1; D is ambiguous. Germline loops: CDR1 SGHTA, CDR2 FQGNSA. The CDR3 is 15 amino acids. V shed 5 bases and J shed 4 bases, with 17 bases lying between them. CDR3 sequence reads: CASSLSLGSATEAFF. The CDR3 bases are TGTGCCAGCAGCCTAAGCCTCGGGTCGGCCACTGAAGCTTTCTTT.

V is TRBV7-2 and J is TRBJ2-2; a weak D match, TRBD2 (5 bases). This CDR3 contains 17 residues. Germline V lookup: CDR1 SGHTA, CDR2 FQGNSA. Trimming took 5 bases from V and 4 from J, leaving 20 bases between them. CDR3 DNA sequence: TGTGCCAGCAGCCACCCTCAGCGGAGATCGGGCACCGGGGAGCTGTTTTTT. It yields the protein CASSHPQRRSGTGELFF.

This clonotype was seen ten or more times. The rearrangement uses TRBV5-6 and TRBJ2-1; 7 bases agree with TRBD2. V trimming: 0 bases; J trimming: 7 bases; junction bases outside the gene matches: 10. CDR3 length equals 16 residues. Germline V gene data show CDR1 as SGHDT and CDR2 as YYEEEE. CDR3 coding DNA: TGTGCCAGCAGCTTGGTATCGCGGGAGAGCGGGAATGAGCAGTTCTTC. Residues: CASSLVSRESGNEQFF. The full variable domain, in which reference TRBV5-6 and TRBJ2-1 provide the parts outside the CDR3, is DAGVTQSPTHLIKTRGQQVTLRCSPKSGHDTVSWYQQALGQGPQFIFQYYEEEERQRGNFPDRFSGHQFPNYSSELNVNALLLGDSALYLCASSLVSRESGNEQFFGPGTRLTVL.

This clonotype was observed a few times. The chain links TRBV5-4 to TRBJ2-5; possible D gene TRBD1, 6 bases. The germline V and J ends were trimmed by 0 bases and 1 base, with 13 bases remaining between them. The germline V gene encodes CDR1 SGHNT and CDR2 YYREEE (reference sequence). The CDR3 spans 16 residues. The CDR3 spells CASSLDPGHAQETQYF. The CDR3 DNA reads TGTGCCAGCAGCTTGGATCCGGGACATGCCCAAGAGACCCAGTACTTC.

This clonotype was seen many times. Here the CDR3 DNA reads TGCAGTGCTAGATTCCCTCTGACTAGCGATACGCAGTATTTT. This gives the protein CSARFPLTSDTQYF. J is TRBJ2-3 and V is TRBV20-1; the match to TRBD2 covers 7 bases. J lost 6 bases, V lost 2 bases, and 8 bases had no gene match. CDR1 is DFQATT and CDR2 is SNEGSKA in the germline V gene (reference sequence). The CDR3 spans 14 residues.

This clonotype was found many times. This chain links TRBV12-3 or TRBV12-4 with TRBJ2-2, with 9 bases that match TRBD1. The CDR3 is made up of 15 amino acids. The junction had 10 bases not matched to a gene; V was cut back by 8 bases and J by 6 bases. DNA for the CDR3: TGTGCCAGCCGGCCGGGACAGGGTCAAGCCGGGGAGCTGTTTTTT. Translated: CASRPGQGQAGELFF.

As for this clonotype: A read error may account for a junction end that differs from germline. This chain connects TRBV7-2 to TRBJ2-5; tentative D call: TRBD2 (6 bases). Germline loops: CDR1 SGHTA, CDR2 FQGNSA. The CDR3 runs 12 residues. CDR3 loop: CASSLVLRGLSF. The CDR3 bases are TGTGCCAGCAGCTTAGTATTGAGGGGACTGAGCTTC.

This rearrangement joins TRBV3-1 to TRBJ2-7; 10 nucleotides match TRBD2. The CDR3 length is 15 residues. The V and J ends lost 4 bases and 2 bases, in that order; junction bases with no gene match: 5. Germline V gives CDR1 LGHDT, CDR2 YNNKEL (reference sequence). The CDR3 here is CASSRGLAVTYEQYF. DNA for the CDR3: TGTGCCAGCAGCCGAGGACTAGCGGTTACCTACGAGCAGTACTTC.

At least ten counts were recorded for this clonotype. V is TRBV10-3 and J is TRBJ2-5, with 7 bases identical to TRBD2. The CDR3 has 17 amino acids. Trimming cost V 4 bases and J 4 bases; bases outside gene matches: 15. Germline assignment: CDR1 ENHRY and CDR2 SYGVKD. As DNA, the CDR3 is TGTGCCATCAGTGGCGGGAGCGGTGAGCGGGCCCGAGAGACCCAGTACTTC. Residues: CAISGGSGERARETQYF.

This chain links TRBV7-2 with TRBJ2-1; 12 bases align to TRBD2. Germline assignment: CDR1 SGHTA and CDR2 FQGNSA. J lost 4 bases, V lost 2 bases, and 3 bases had no gene match. This CDR3 spans 16 amino acids. In DNA form, the CDR3 reads TGTGCCAGCAGCTTAAGCGGACTAGCGGGGTACAATGAGCAGTTCTTC. It encodes CASSLSGLAGYNEQFF. The entire variable domain, with the rest obtained from reference TRBV7-2 and TRBJ2-1, is as follows: GAGVSQSPSNKVTEKGKDVELRCDPISGHTALYWYRQSLGQGLEFLIYFQGNSAPDKSGLPSDRFSAERTGGSVSTLTIQRTQQEDSAVYLCASSLSGLAGYNEQFFGPGTRLTVL.

Ten or more counts support this clonotype. The rearrangement joins TRBV20-1 to TRBJ2-7, with a weak D call TRBD2 (6 bases). The CDR3 covers 13 residues. The V gene lost 3 bases and the J gene lost 2 bases, with 11 bases spanning the gap. Germline CDR1 DFQATT, CDR2 SNEGSKA (reference sequence). DNA of the CDR3: TGCAGTGCTAGCCCTAGCGATCCCTACGAGCAGTACTTC. Translating it yields CSASPSDPYEQYF.

This clonotype was found many times. CDR3 region: CASSLVVGGTYNEQFF. For the CDR3, the DNA is TGTGCCAGCAGCTTGGTGGTAGGGGGCACCTACAATGAGCAGTTCTTC. The chain joins TRBV5-5 to TRBJ2-1; 7 bases fit TRBD1. The germline V gene encodes CDR1 SGHKS and CDR2 YYEKEE (reference sequence). There are 16 residues in the CDR3. V was pared by 0 bases and J by 2 bases, with 5 bases of the junction left unmatched.

The chain combines TRBV6-2 or TRBV6-3 with TRBJ2-5; TRBD1 agrees at 8 bases. Germline CDR1 and CDR2: MNHEY and SVGEGT. J was trimmed by 2 bases and V by 1 base; bases with no gene match: 0. CDR3 length: 14 amino acids. The CDR3 DNA reads TGTGCCAGCAGTTACTGGGACAGGCAAGAGACCCAGTACTTC. Amino acid sequence: CASSYWDRQETQYF.

There are many counts of this clonotype. The chain links TRBV5-1 to TRBJ2-1; unclear D gene. This CDR3 spans 14 amino acids. Germline CDR1 reads SGHRS; CDR2 reads YFSETQ. Trimming stripped 0 bases from V and 4 bases from J, with 8 bases between. The CDR3 region is CASSLAAAYNEQFF. The CDR3 nucleotides are TGCGCCAGCAGCTTGGCGGCAGCTTACAATGAGCAGTTCTTC.

The sample holds many counts of this clonotype. The chain links TRBV6-1 to TRBJ1-5, with a tentative D call TRBD1 (6 bases). CDR1 MNHNS and CDR2 SASEGT come from the germline V gene. The length of the CDR3 is 16 residues. Trimming cost V 7 bases and J 0 bases, with 16 bases left between them. The chain's CDR3 is CASNPYRENSNQPQHF. CDR3 DNA sequence: TGTGCCAGCAATCCCTACAGGGAAAATAGCAATCAGCCCCAGCATTTT.

The chain recombines TRBV30 with TRBJ1-6, with D hard to call. The CDR3 sequence is 14 residues long. Germline V gene lookup returns CDR1 GTSNPN and CDR2 SVGIG (reference sequence). Trimming stripped 0 bases from V and 3 bases from J, with 6 bases between. As DNA, the CDR3 is TGTGCCTGGAGTGTAAACAGCTATAATTCACCCCTCCACTTT. Encoded protein: CAWSVNSYNSPLHF. The variable domain in full, completed from reference TRBV30 and TRBJ1-6, reads SQTIHQWPATLVQPVGSPLSLECTVEGTSNPNLYWYRQAAGRGLQLLFYSVGIGQISSEVPQNLSASRPQDRQFILSSKKLLLSDSGFYLCAWSVNSYNSPLHFGNGTRLTVT.

This clonotype occurred many times. The J gene is TRBJ2-5, the V gene TRBV28, with TRBD2 matching 13 bases. Per the germline V gene, CDR1 is MDHEN and CDR2 is SYDVKM. The trim removed 5 bases at V and 5 bases at J, leaving 8 bases unmatched. This CDR3 contains 16 residues. CDR3 in amino acids: CASSPWTSGSRETQYF. Here the CDR3 DNA reads TGTGCCAGCAGTCCATGGACTAGCGGGAGTCGTGAGACCCAGTACTTC.

Only a few counts were recorded for this clonotype. The CDR3 nucleotides read TGTGCCAGTAGTGTGGCCGGGACAGGGGGCGACTACGAGCAGTACTTC. Translating it yields CASSVAGTGGDYEQYF. V usage is TRBV19 and J usage is TRBJ2-7, with TRBD1 matching 12 bases. The CDR3 runs to 16 residues. Germline CDR1 reads LNHDA; CDR2 reads SQIVND (reference sequence). With V trimmed by 5 bases and J by 3 bases, 8 bases remained unmatched.

A few counts support this clonotype. V and J are TRBV12-3 or TRBV12-4 and TRBJ2-6; 8 bases line up with TRBD1. V shed 5 bases and J 7 bases; nucleotides not matched to a gene: 7. The CDR3 covers 15 residues. The CDR3 is CASSPRQGAANVLTF. CDR3 bases: TGTGCCAGCAGTCCGAGGCAGGGGGCAGCCAACGTCCTGACTTTC.

This clonotype appeared once. In this CDR3 the conserved last residue, phenylalanine or tryptophan, is missing, so a read error is likely. This chain's CDR3 is CATSRGTGGGRNEAFL. The CDR3 region has the DNA TGTGCCACCAGCAGAGGGACAGGGGGCGGTCGCAATGAAGCTTTCCTT. The V call is TRBV15, the J call TRBJ1-1; TRBD1 agrees at 11 bases. This CDR3 comprises 16 residues. V was pared by 1 base and J by 7 bases, with 8 bases of the junction left unmatched. Germline V gene lookup returns CDR1 LNHNV and CDR2 YYDKDF (reference sequence).

This clonotype appeared many times. The chain links TRBV6-1 to TRBJ1-3, with 7 bases aligning to TRBD1. J lost 5 bases, V lost 4 bases, and 5 bases had no gene match. Germline V gene lookup returns CDR1 MNHNS and CDR2 SASEGT. This CDR3 contains 14 residues. DNA for the CDR3: TGTGCCAGCAGTGTGGGACAGTCTAGAAACACCATATATTTT. Its translation is CASSVGQSRNTIYF.

This clonotype was observed at least ten times. V usage is TRBV7-9 and J usage is TRBJ2-7; D remains unclear. V lost 5 bases and J lost 3, with 11 bases in between. Germline lookup yields CDR1 SEHNR and CDR2 FQNEAQ (reference sequence). CDR3 size: 13 residues. DNA of the CDR3: TGTGCCAGCAGCCCACATTCACGCTACGAGCAGTACTTC. Translation gives CASSPHSRYEQYF.

This clonotype appeared many times. The chain is built from TRBV9 and TRBJ2-3, with TRBD2 matching over 9 bases. With V trimmed by 0 bases and J by 8 bases, 13 bases remained unmatched. Germline V lookup: CDR1 SGDLS, CDR2 YYNGEE. This CDR3 contains 17 residues. DNA for the CDR3: TGTGCCAGCAGCGTAGTTTCCGCGGGGGGGCCTGCGGCTACGCAGTATTTT. Its protein product is CASSVVSAGGPAATQYF.